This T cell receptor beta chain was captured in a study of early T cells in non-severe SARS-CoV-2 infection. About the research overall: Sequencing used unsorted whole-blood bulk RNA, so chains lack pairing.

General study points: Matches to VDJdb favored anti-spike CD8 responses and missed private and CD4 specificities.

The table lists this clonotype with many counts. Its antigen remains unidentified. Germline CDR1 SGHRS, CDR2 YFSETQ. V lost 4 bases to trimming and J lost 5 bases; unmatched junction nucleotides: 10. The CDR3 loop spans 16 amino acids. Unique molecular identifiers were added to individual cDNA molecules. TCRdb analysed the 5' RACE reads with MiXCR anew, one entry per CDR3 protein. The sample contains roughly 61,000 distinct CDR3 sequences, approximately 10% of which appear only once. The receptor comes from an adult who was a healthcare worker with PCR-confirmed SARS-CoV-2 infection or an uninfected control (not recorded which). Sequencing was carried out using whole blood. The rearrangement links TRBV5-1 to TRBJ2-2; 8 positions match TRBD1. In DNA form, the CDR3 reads TGCGCCAGCAGCCCCGGACGGACAGGGTCAACCGGGGAGCTGTTTTTT. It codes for CASSPGRTGSTGELFF.